This passage covers 28 T cell receptor beta chains from one sample sequenced in a study of pediatric ulcerative colitis. Profiling relied on immunoSEQ multiplex PCR, and the TCRdb table lists in-frame clones only, not all of them. The data show more than 50,000 clones, over 70% seen once. Sequenced: blood. The receptors here all came from a boy younger than 18 with moderate ulcerative colitis.

This chain connects TRBV9 to TRBJ1-4; D gene ambiguous. Germline V gene lookup returns CDR1 SGDLS and CDR2 YYNGEE. CDR3 length: 14 residues. V was cut by 3 bases and J by 1 base, with 7 bases left in between. The CDR3 nucleotides read TGTGCCAGCAGCGCGAGCGGAACTAATGAAAAACTGTTTTTT. Translated, it gives CASSASGTNEKLFF.

The sample holds a few counts of this clone. The CDR3 sequence is CAGSFGTGYEQYF. DNA of the CDR3: TGTGCCGGCTCTTTCGGGACAGGCTACGAGCAGTACTTC. The chain is built from TRBV19 and TRBJ2-7, with 8 bases matching TRBD1. Germline-derived CDR1 and CDR2 are LNHDA and SQIVND (reference sequence). J lost 3 bases, V lost 11 bases, and 9 bases had no gene match. There are 13 residues in the CDR3.

The chain combines TRBV10-1 with TRBJ2-3; unclear D gene. Germline loops: CDR1 WNHNN, CDR2 SYGVQD (reference sequence). V shed 2 bases and J shed 5 bases, with 11 bases lying between them. This CDR3 spans 14 amino acids. In DNA, the CDR3 is TGCGCCAGCAGTGAGCCGTACTCGGGAGATACGCAGTATTTT. Translating it yields CASSEPYSGDTQYF.

The J gene is TRBJ2-5, the V gene TRBV9, with 7 bases fitting TRBD1. The germline V gene encodes CDR1 SGDLS and CDR2 YYNGEE. The trim removed 3 bases at V and 2 bases at J, leaving 7 bases unmatched. The CDR3 is made up of 15 amino acids. In DNA form, the CDR3 reads TGTGCCAGCAGCGCTTATCAGGGACAGCAAGAGACCCAGTACTTC. Translated: CASSAYQGQQETQYF.

The chain joins TRBV6-5 to TRBJ2-5; D not certain. Trimming removed 0 bases from V and 4 bases from J, with 3 bases in between. In germline, CDR1 is MNHEY, CDR2 SVGAGI. The CDR3 length is 12 residues. Written as DNA, the CDR3 is TGTGCCAGCAGTTACTCGGGAGAGACCCAGTACTTC. This gives the protein CASSYSGETQYF.

This chain links TRBV5-1 with TRBJ1-1; 10 positions agree with TRBD1. The CDR3 covers 15 residues. Germline V lookup: CDR1 SGHRS, CDR2 YFSETQ. The V gene end was trimmed by 3 bases and the J gene end by 2 bases; junction bases not matched to a gene: 4. This CDR3 reads CASSSLTGGNTEAFF. DNA for the CDR3: TGCGCCAGCAGCTCACTGACAGGGGGCAACACTGAAGCTTTCTTT.

V gene TRBV4-1 combines with J gene TRBJ1-2; D perhaps matches TRBD1 (5 bases). Germline CDR1 and CDR2: MGHRA and YSYEKL. The CDR3 runs 15 residues. V shed 0 bases and J shed 4 bases, with 12 bases lying between them. The DNA of the CDR3 is TGCGCCAGCAGCCAAGAGGGGACGGGGCCCTATGGCTACACCTTC. This gives the protein CASSQEGTGPYGYTF.

The chain is built from TRBV2 and TRBJ1-4; D is uncertain. The germline V and J ends were trimmed by 6 bases and 4 bases, with 12 bases remaining between them. The germline CDR1 and CDR2 sequences are SNHLY and FYNNEI. The CDR3 covers 14 residues. The CDR3 coding sequence is TGTGCCAGCAGCGAGCTTGGCCTTAATGAAAAACTGTTTTTT. Translating gives CASSELGLNEKLFF.

The J gene is TRBJ1-5, the V gene TRBV18; D remains ambiguous. Between the trimmed V and J ends, which lost 3 bases and 8 bases, there was a span of 11 bases. This CDR3 is built from 13 residues. Germline assignment: CDR1 KGHSH and CDR2 LQKENI. The DNA for the CDR3 is TGTGCCAGCTCACCGAACAATGGCGAGCCCCAGCATTTT. It specifies CASSPNNGEPQHF.

This clone was seen a handful of times. The V and J genes are TRBV18 and TRBJ2-2, with 8 bases matching TRBD1. J gave up 2 bases and V 3 bases, and 2 bases lay outside the gene matches. This CDR3 region has 15 residues. Germline CDR1 and CDR2: KGHSH and LQKENI. CDR3 sequence: CASSPDRGNTGELFF. The CDR3 DNA sequence: TGTGCCAGCTCACCCGACAGGGGAAACACCGGGGAGCTGTTTTTT.

The rearrangement uses TRBV5-1 and TRBJ1-4; 8 nucleotides align to TRBD1. CDR3 size: 15 residues. Per the germline V gene, CDR1 is SGHRS and CDR2 is YFSETQ. With V trimmed by 0 bases and J by 8 bases, 6 bases remained unmatched. The CDR3 sequence is CASSLGVRGQEKLFF. CDR3 in DNA: TGCGCCAGCAGCTTGGGTGTCAGGGGGCAAGAAAAACTGTTTTTT. Together with reference TRBV5-1 and TRBJ1-4, the CDR3 gives the full variable domain: KAGVTQTPRYLIKTRGQQVTLSCSPISGHRSVSWYQQTPGQGLQFLFEYFSETQRNKGNFPGRFSGRQFSNSRSEMNVSTLELGDSALYLCASSLGVRGQEKLFFGSGTQLSVL.

The chain joins TRBV7-2 to TRBJ1-5, with D possibly being TRBD1 (6 bases). Germline V CDR1 and CDR2: SGHTA, FQGNSA. Trimming removed 1 base at V and 4 bases at J, with 23 bases between. The CDR3 extends over 19 amino acids. This CDR3 reads CASSLGLGRWGARNQPQHF. CDR3 DNA: TGTGCCAGCAGCTTAGGACTTGGCCGGTGGGGGGCACGGAATCAGCCCCAGCATTTT.

The V gene is TRBV2, the J gene TRBJ2-6; D unresolved. The length of the CDR3 is 15 residues. V was clipped by 6 bases and J by 0 bases, with 9 bases between them. In germline, CDR1 is SNHLY, CDR2 FYNNEI. CDR3 amino acids: CASSRTGSGANVLTF. DNA of the CDR3: TGTGCCAGCAGCAGGACGGGCTCTGGGGCCAACGTCCTGACTTTC.

This clone appeared a single time. This rearrangement joins TRBV19 to TRBJ1-5, with no clear D. Looked up from germline, CDR1 is LNHDA and CDR2 is SQIVND (reference sequence). The CDR3 extends over 14 amino acids. V lost 5 bases and J lost 4, with 12 bases in between. Here the CDR3 DNA reads TGTGCCAGTAGTTGGTTGGTAGGGAATCAGCCCCAGCATTTT. The encoded protein is CASSWLVGNQPQHF. The whole variable domain, remainder taken from reference TRBV19 and TRBJ1-5, is DGGITQSPKYLFRKEGQNVTLSCEQNLNHDAMYWYRQDPGQGLRLIYYSQIVNDFQKGDIAEGYSVSREKKESFPLTVTSAQKNPTAFYLCASSWLVGNQPQHFGDGTRLSIL.

This chain connects TRBV6-4 to TRBJ1-4; D unclear. Germline-derived CDR1 and CDR2 are MRHNA and SNTAGT. The CDR3 consists of 16 residues. V was cut by 2 bases and J by 7 bases, with 17 bases left in between. In nucleotides, the CDR3 is TGTGCCAGCAGTGACGGACCCGATTCGCGGACTGAAAAACTGTTTTTT. This encodes CASSDGPDSRTEKLFF.

CDR3 sequence: CASSYGISGANVLTF. The CDR3 bases are TGTGCCAGCAGTTACGGGATCTCTGGGGCCAACGTCCTGACTTTC. V gene TRBV6-5 combines with J gene TRBJ2-6; D uncertain. V gave up 2 bases and J gave up 0 bases, with 5 bases separating them. The CDR3 contains 15 residues. Germline CDR1 and CDR2: MNHEY and SVGAGI.

CDR3 DNA sequence: TGTGCCAGCAGCCAAGAAGGAGCGGGGGGGCCGACCGGGGAGCTGTTTTTT. Translated, it gives CASSQEGAGGPTGELFF. The V call is TRBV4-2, the J call TRBJ2-2, with TRBD2 identical over 10 bases. Germline assignment: CDR1 LGHNA and CDR2 YNFKEQ. CDR3 size: 17 residues. Unmatched junction bases numbered 6, after V lost 0 bases and J lost 5 bases.

V usage is TRBV28 and J usage is TRBJ2-1, with 13 bases identical to TRBD2. Germline V gives CDR1 MDHEN, CDR2 SYDVKM. Losses at the gene ends were 3 bases for V and 4 bases for J; bases not matched to a gene: 9. The CDR3 totals 18 residues. CDR3 loop: CASSLWGTSGARYNEQFF. Written as DNA, the CDR3 is TGTGCCAGCAGTTTGTGGGGGACTAGCGGGGCCCGATACAATGAGCAGTTCTTC.

The genes are TRBV19 and TRBJ1-1; 7 bases line up with TRBD1. The germline gives CDR1 LNHDA, CDR2 SQIVND (reference sequence). The V and J ends lost 3 bases and 2 bases, in that order; junction bases with no gene match: 6. The CDR3 totals 15 residues. CDR3 loop: CASSIPGGGNTEAFF. The CDR3 DNA reads as TGTGCCAGTAGTATCCCAGGGGGTGGAAACACTGAAGCTTTCTTT. The full variable domain, completed using reference TRBV19 and TRBJ1-1, is DGGITQSPKYLFRKEGQNVTLSCEQNLNHDAMYWYRQDPGQGLRLIYYSQIVNDFQKGDIAEGYSVSREKKESFPLTVTSAQKNPTAFYLCASSIPGGGNTEAFFGQGTRLTVV.

This clone has a handful of counts. One base separates it from a far larger clone, so it is likely a read error. Different DNA sequences within this sample yield the same CDR3. V and J are TRBV6-1 and TRBJ1-6; 7 nucleotides agree with TRBD1. This CDR3 contains 16 residues. V shed 3 bases and J 10 bases; nucleotides not matched to a gene: 12. CDR1 MNHNS and CDR2 SASEGT come from the germline V gene. CDR3 sequence: CASSEETGSWTSPLHF. DNA of the CDR3: TGTGCCAGCAGTGAGGAGACAGGGTCATGGACATCACCCCTCCACTTT.

The gene calls are TRBV25-1 and TRBJ2-1; the D gene is possibly TRBD1 (5 bases). Germline CDR1 and CDR2: MGHDK and SYGVNS. Trimming left V 1 base short and J 5 bases short, with 6 bases between. This CDR3 has 13 amino acids. The CDR3 DNA is TGTGCCAGCAGTGAATTGACAGACAATGAGCAGTTCTTC. This encodes CASSELTDNEQFF.

This clone came up a few times. The rearrangement uses TRBV10-3 and TRBJ2-7, with D unresolved. The ends were cut back, 3 bases at V and 7 bases at J, with 13 bases in the middle. The CDR3 is 13 residues long. CDR1 and CDR2 (germline): ENHRY, SYGVKD. The CDR3 sequence: CAISDKDLGEQYF. DNA for the CDR3: TGTGCCATCAGTGACAAGGACCTGGGGGAGCAGTACTTC.

This clone was found a few times. The sample contains more than one DNA sequence encoding this CDR3. The CDR3 region has the DNA TGTGCCAGCAGCGTAGTGTCGGGGAACACTGAAGCTTTCTTT. Translation gives CASSVVSGNTEAFF. The genes are TRBV9 and TRBJ1-1; D is unresolved. From germline, CDR1 is SGDLS and CDR2 YYNGEE. V gave up 0 bases and J gave up 1 base, with 7 bases separating them. The CDR3 has 14 residues.

This clone occurred a few times. This rearrangement joins TRBV18 to TRBJ1-3; 9 bases line up with TRBD1. Germline V gene lookup returns CDR1 KGHSH and CDR2 LQKENI. V lost 3 bases and J lost 3; bases outside the gene matches: 6. The CDR3 covers 16 residues. The CDR3: CASSPSGTGLGNTIYF. In DNA form, the CDR3 reads TGTGCCAGCTCACCGAGCGGGACAGGGCTTGGAAACACCATATATTTT.

The chain couples TRBV20-1 to TRBJ1-2; D gene ambiguous. V shed 8 bases and J shed 8 bases, with 12 bases lying between them. The CDR3 consists of 10 residues. Germline V lookup: CDR1 DFQATT, CDR2 SNEGSKA (reference sequence). This chain's CDR3 is CSPGIVGYTF. CDR3 sequence (DNA): TGCAGTCCGGGAATTGTGGGCTACACCTTC.

The chain links TRBV4-1 to TRBJ2-5, with 7 nucleotides matching TRBD2. This CDR3 region has 17 residues. Germline V gene data show CDR1 as MGHRA and CDR2 as YSYEKL. J lost 5 bases, V lost 0 bases, and 12 bases had no gene match. Here the CDR3 reads CASSQDYTAGNGETQYF. The CDR3 DNA reads TGCGCCAGCAGCCAAGATTACACAGCGGGGAATGGGGAGACCCAGTACTTC.

The chain employs TRBV14 and TRBJ1-2; the match to TRBD1 covers 10 bases. The junction had 11 bases not matched to a gene; V was cut back by 2 bases and J by 2 bases. Germline-derived CDR1 and CDR2 are SGHDN and FVKESK. The CDR3 covers 18 residues. The CDR3 bases are TGTGCCAGCAGCCAATTTAGGGCACCGGGACAGGGGAACTATGGCTACACCTTC. Its translation: CASSQFRAPGQGNYGYTF.

The chain links TRBV19 to TRBJ1-4; 10 bases match TRBD1. The V gene end was trimmed by 7 bases and the J gene end by 0 bases; junction bases not matched to a gene: 14. The germline V gene encodes CDR1 LNHDA and CDR2 SQIVND (reference sequence). The CDR3 has 19 amino acids. DNA for the CDR3: TGTGCCAGTACCACTTACCCTGGGACAGGGGAAGCAACTAATGAAAAACTGTTTTTT. As protein: CASTTYPGTGEATNEKLFF.